Here is one TCR beta chain with its context. Its antigen remains unknown. The data were obtained in a study of T-cell reconstitution after alpha-beta-depleted transplantation in children. During its preparation, the TCRbeta library received unique molecular identifiers. TCRdb recomputed calls from the PCR reads with MiXCR, one row per CDR3 protein. The repertoire holds about 200,000 distinct CDR3 sequences, with around a sixth as singletons. Trimming at V came to 11 bases and at J to 1 base, leaving 17 bases not matched to a gene. CDR3 size: 18 residues. The germline gives CDR1 LGHDT, CDR2 YNNKEL (reference sequence). Study results and caveats: A year had passed since transplant, and T-cell counts and diversity by then came mostly from newly produced T cells. Where alpha-beta T cells came from about two months after transplant was reportedly several hundred expanded graft clones.

The TCR was taken from a male patient aged 2-15 years who had a stem cell transplant for acute lymphoblastic leukemia, so the T cells may come from the graft donor. The sample was PBMCs, mostly from graft donor cells, taken 360 days after TCRalphabeta/CD19-depleted stem cell transplant. The chain links TRBV3-1 to TRBJ1-4; 9 bases line up with TRBD1. CDR3 in amino acids: CACWKGQGLFETNEKLFF. The CDR3 nucleotides read TGTGCCTGCTGGAAGGGACAGGGCCTATTCGAAACTAATGAAAAACTGTTTTTT.